The sequence of this T cell receptor beta chain was determined in a study of control samples from healthy donors and cancer patients. CDR1 and CDR2 (germline): SGDLS, YYNGEE. The length of the CDR3 is 15 residues. Trimming removed 3 bases at V and 0 bases at J, with 10 bases between. The repertoire was sequenced with immunoSEQ multiplex PCR; TCRdb's copy has only in-frame clones and lacks some. This table has around 150,000 clones, roughly 94% appearing once. The TCR was taken from a middle-aged woman in good health. The rearrangement links TRBV9 to TRBJ1-3; D is ambiguous. The sample taken for sequencing was blood. CDR3 in amino acids: CASSGPENSGNTIYF. CDR3 in DNA: TGTGCCAGCAGCGGCCCAGAAAACTCTGGAAACACCATATATTTT.